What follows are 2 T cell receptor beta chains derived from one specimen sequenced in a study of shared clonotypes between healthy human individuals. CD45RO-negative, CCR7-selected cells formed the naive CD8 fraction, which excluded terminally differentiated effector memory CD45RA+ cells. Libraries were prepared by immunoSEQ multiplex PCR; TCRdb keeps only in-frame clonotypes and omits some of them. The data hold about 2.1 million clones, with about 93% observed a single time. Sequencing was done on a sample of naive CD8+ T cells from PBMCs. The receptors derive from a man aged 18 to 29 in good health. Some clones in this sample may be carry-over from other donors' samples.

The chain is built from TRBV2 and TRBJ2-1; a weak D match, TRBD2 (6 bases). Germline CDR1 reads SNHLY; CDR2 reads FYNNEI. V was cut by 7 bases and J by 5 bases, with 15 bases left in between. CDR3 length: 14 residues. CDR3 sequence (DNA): TGTGCCAGCATTAGAGGGACGGGGGACAATGAGCAGTTCTTC. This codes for CASIRGTGDNEQFF.

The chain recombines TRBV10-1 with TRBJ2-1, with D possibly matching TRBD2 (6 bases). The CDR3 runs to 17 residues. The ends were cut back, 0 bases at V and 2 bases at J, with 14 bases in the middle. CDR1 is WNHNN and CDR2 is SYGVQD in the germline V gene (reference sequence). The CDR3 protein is CASSESLAGRAYNEQFF. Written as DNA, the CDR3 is TGCGCCAGCAGTGAGTCCTTGGCGGGAAGGGCCTACAATGAGCAGTTCTTC.